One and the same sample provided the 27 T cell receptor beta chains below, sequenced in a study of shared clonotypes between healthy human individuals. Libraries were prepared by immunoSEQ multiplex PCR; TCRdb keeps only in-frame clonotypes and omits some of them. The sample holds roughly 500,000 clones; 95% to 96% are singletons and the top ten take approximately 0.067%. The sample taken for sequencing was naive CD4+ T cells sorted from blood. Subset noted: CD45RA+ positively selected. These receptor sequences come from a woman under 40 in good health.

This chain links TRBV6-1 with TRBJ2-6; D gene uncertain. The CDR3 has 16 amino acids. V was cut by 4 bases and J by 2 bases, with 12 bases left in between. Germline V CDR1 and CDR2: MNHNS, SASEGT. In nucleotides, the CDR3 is TGTGCCAGCAGTGCCCACGAGGCCCCTGGGGCCAACGTCCTGACTTTC. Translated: CASSAHEAPGANVLTF.

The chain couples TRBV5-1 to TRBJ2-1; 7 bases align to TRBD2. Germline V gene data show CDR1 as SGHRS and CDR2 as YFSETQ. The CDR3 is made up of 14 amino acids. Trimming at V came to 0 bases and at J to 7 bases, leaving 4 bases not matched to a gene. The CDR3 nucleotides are TGCGCCAGCAGCTTGGCGGCGGGACTAAATGAGCAGTTCTTC. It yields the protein CASSLAAGLNEQFF.

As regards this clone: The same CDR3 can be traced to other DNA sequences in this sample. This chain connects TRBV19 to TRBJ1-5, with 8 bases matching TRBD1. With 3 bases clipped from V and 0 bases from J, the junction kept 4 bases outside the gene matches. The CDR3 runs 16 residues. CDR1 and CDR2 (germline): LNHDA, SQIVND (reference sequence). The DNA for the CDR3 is TGTGCCAGTAGTATCGGGACAGGTAATAGCAATCAGCCCCAGCATTTT. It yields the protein CASSIGTGNSNQPQHF.

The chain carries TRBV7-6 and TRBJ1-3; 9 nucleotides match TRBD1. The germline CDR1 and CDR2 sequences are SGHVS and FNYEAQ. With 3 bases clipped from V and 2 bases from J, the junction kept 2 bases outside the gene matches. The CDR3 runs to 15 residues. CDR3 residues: CASSLGTGPGNTIYF. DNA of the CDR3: TGTGCCAGCAGCTTGGGGACAGGGCCTGGAAACACCATATATTTT.

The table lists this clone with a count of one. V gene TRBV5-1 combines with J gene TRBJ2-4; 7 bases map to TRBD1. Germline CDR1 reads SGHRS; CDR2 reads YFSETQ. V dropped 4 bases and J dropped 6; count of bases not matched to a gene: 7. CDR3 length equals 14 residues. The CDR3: CASSASGGPNIQYF. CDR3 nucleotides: TGCGCCAGCAGCGCCTCAGGGGGTCCAAACATTCAGTACTTC. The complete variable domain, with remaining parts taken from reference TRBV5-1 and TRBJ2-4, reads KAGVTQTPRYLIKTRGQQVTLSCSPISGHRSVSWYQQTPGQGLQFLFEYFSETQRNKGNFPGRFSGRQFSNSRSEMNVSTLELGDSALYLCASSASGGPNIQYFGAGTRLSVL.

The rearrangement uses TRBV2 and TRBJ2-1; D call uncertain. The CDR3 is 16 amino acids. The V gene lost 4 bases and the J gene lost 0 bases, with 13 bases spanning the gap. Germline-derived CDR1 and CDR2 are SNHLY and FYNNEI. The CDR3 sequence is CASSGLSSSSYNEQFF. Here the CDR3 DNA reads TGTGCCAGCAGTGGATTAAGCTCGAGCTCCTACAATGAGCAGTTCTTC.

CDR3 nucleotide sequence: TGCGCCAGCAGCTCTAAGGGCGAAGACTCTGGAAACACCATATATTTT. It specifies CASSSKGEDSGNTIYF. J is TRBJ1-3 and V is TRBV5-1, with no clear D. V was pared by 3 bases and J by 0 bases, with 13 bases between. The CDR3 length is 16 residues. Germline V lookup: CDR1 SGHRS, CDR2 YFSETQ.

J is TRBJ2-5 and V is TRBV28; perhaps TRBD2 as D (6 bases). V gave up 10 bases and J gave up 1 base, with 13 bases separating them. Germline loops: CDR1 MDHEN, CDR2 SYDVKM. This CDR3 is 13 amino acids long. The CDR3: CATHRGIQETQYF. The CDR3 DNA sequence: TGTGCCACCCACCGGGGGATCCAAGAGACCCAGTACTTC.

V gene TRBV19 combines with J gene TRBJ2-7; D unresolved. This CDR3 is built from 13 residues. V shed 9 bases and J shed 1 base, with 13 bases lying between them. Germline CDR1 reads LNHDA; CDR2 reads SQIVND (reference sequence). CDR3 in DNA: TGTGCCAGCCGGGCTCCGAATTCCTACGAGCAGTACTTC. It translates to CASRAPNSYEQYF.

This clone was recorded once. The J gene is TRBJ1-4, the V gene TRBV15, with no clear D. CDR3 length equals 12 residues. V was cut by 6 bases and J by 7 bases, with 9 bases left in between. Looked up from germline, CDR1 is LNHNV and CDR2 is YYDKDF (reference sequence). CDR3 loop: CATRSAGEKLFF. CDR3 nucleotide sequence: TGTGCCACCAGGAGTGCGGGTGAAAAACTGTTTTTT.

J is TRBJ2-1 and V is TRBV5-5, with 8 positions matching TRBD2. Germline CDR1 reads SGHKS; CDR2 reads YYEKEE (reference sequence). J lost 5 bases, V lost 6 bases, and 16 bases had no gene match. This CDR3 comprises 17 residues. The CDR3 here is CASTQGREGLSHNEQFF. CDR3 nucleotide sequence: TGTGCCAGCACCCAGGGTCGGGAGGGCCTCTCGCACAATGAGCAGTTCTTC.

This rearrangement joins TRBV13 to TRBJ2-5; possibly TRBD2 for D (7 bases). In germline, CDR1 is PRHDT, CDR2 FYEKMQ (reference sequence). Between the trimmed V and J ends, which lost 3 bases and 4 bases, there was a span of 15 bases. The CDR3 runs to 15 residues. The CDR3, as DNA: TGTGCCAGCAGCTTGAGGGGGGAGGGTCCAGAGACCCAGTACTTC. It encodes CASSLRGEGPETQYF.

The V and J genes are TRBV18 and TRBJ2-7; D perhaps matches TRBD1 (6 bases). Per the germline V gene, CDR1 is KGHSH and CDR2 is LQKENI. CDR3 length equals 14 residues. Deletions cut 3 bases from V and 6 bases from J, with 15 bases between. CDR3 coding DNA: TGTGCCAGCTCACCGGTGCGTCAGGGGCGCGAGCAGTACTTC. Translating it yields CASSPVRQGREQYF.

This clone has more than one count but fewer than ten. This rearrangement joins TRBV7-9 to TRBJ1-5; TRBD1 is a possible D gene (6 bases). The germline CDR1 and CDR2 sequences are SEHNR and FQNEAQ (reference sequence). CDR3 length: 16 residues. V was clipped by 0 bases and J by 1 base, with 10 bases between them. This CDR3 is CASSLALGASNQPQHF. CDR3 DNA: TGTGCCAGCAGCTTAGCGCTGGGGGCGAGCAATCAGCCCCAGCATTTT.

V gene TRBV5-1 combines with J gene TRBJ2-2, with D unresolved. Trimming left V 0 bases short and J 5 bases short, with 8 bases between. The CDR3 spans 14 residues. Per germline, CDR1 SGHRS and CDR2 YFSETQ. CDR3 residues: CASSLGRRTGELFF. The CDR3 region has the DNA TGCGCCAGCAGCTTGGGCCGCAGGACCGGGGAGCTGTTTTTT.

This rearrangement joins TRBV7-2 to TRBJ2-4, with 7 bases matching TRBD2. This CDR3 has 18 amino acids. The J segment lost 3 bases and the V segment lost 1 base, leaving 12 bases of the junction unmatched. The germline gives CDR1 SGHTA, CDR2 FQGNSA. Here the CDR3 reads CASSLVASGEVVKNIQYF. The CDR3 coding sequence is TGTGCCAGCAGCTTAGTCGCCAGCGGGGAGGTTGTCAAAAACATTCAGTACTTC.

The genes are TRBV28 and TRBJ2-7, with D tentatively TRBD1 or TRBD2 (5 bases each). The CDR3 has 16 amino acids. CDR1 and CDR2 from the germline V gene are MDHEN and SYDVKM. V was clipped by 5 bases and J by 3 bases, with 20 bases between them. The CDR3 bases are TGTGCCAGCAGTGAGGGTCAGGGAGTTTTGGGCTACGAGCAGTACTTC. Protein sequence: CASSEGQGVLGYEQYF.

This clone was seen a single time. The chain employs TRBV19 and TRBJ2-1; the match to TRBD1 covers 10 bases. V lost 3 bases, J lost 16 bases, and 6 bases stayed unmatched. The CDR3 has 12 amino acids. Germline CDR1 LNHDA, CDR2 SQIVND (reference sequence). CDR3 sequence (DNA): TGTGCCAGTAGTATCGGCGGGACAGGGGTTTTCTTC. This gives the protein CASSIGGTGVFF.

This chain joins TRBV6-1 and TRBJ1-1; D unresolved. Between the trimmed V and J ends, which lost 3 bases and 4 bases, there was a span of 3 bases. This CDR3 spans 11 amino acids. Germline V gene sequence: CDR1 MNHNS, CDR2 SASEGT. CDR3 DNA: TGTGCCAGCAGTGACCCCACTGAAGCTTTCTTT. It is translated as CASSDPTEAFF.

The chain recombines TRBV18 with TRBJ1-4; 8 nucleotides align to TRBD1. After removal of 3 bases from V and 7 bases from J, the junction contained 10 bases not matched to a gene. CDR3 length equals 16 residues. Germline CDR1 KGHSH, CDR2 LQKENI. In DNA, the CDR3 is TGTGCCAGCTCACCCCGGAGCGGACAGGGCGCTGAAAAACTGTTTTTT. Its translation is CASSPRSGQGAEKLFF.

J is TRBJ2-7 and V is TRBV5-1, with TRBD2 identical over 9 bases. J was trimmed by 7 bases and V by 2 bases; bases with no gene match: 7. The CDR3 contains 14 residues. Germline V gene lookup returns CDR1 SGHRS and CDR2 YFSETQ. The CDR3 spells CASSLSGRTGEQYF. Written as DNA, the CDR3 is TGCGCCAGCAGCTTAAGCGGGAGGACGGGGGAGCAGTACTTC.

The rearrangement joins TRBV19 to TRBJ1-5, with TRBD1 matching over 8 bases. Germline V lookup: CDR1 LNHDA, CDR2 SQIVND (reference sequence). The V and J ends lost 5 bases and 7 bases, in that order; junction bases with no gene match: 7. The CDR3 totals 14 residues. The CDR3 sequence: CASSDRGVGQPQHF. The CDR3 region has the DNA TGTGCCAGTAGTGACAGGGGAGTGGGACAGCCCCAGCATTTT.

The CDR3 sequence: CAISNLEDTQYF. CDR3 DNA: TGTGCCATCAGTAACTTAGAAGATACGCAGTATTTT. The gene calls are TRBV10-3 and TRBJ2-3, with D uncertain. This CDR3 is built from 12 residues. Trimming cost V 5 bases and J 5 bases, with 8 bases left between them. Germline V gene data show CDR1 as ENHRY and CDR2 as SYGVKD.

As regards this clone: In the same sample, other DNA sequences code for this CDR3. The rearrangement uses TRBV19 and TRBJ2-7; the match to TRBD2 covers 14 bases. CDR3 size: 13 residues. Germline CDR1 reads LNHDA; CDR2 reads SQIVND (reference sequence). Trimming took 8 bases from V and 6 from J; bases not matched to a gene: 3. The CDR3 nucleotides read TGTGCCAGTTCCGGGACTAGCGGGAGCGAGCAGTACTTC. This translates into CASSGTSGSEQYF.

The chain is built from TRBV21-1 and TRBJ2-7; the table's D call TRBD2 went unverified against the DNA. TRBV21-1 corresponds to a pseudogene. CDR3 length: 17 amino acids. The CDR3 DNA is TGTGCCAGCAGCAAGCGGCTAGCGGGAGAGGATTCCTACGAGCAGTACTTC. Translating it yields CASSKRLAGEDSYEQYF.

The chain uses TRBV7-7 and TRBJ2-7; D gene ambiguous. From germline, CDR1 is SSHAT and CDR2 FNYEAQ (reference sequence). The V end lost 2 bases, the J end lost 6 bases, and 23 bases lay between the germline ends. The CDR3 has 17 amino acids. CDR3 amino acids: CASSLSIPETERPEQYF. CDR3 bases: TGTGCCAGCAGCTTAAGCATCCCCGAGACCGAAAGGCCCGAGCAGTACTTC.

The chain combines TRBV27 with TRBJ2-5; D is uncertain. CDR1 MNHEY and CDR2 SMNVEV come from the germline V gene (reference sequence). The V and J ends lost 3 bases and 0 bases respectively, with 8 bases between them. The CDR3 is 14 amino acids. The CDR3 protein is CASSFFDNQETQYF. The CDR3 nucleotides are TGTGCCAGCAGTTTCTTTGACAACCAAGAGACCCAGTACTTC.